These T cell receptor beta chains were read from a single sample in a study of T cell repertoires in cytomegalovirus infection. Their cognate antigens are unknown. From the reads, TCRdb called clonotypes with MiXCR, one entry per CDR3 protein. The sample comprises some 800,000 distinct CDR3 sequences, under 35% of which are singletons, and 10% to 15% rests with the top ten. Specimen: cultured CD8+ T cells from PBMCs, collected from culture after CMV antigen stimulation. All receptors come from a human donor in good health (CMV status not recorded). Some clones in this sample may be carry-over from other donors' samples. Both conserved end residues are part of each CDR3. The D gene is left open where the match is weak. Expanded clones are given a class, and other clones once, few, many or no size at all.

CDR3	DNA	V	length	D	J	size
CASSPQEVMNTGELFF	TGTGCCAGCAGCCCCCAGGAGGTTATGAACACCGGGGAGCTGTTTTTT	TRBV3-1	16	NA	TRBJ2-2	NA
CASTILAGVNNEQFF	TGTGCCAGCACCATACTAGCGGGGGTTAACAATGAGCAGTTCTTC	TRBV28	15	TRBD2	TRBJ2-1	NA
CASSEGLGNTEAFF	TGCGCCAGCAGCGAGGGATTGGGAAACACTGAAGCTTTCTTT	TRBV5-1	14	NA	TRBJ1-1	few
CASSQALIGGTGELFF	TGCGCCAGCAGCCAAGCCTTGATAGGTGGTACCGGGGAGCTGTTTTTT	TRBV4-1	16	NA	TRBJ2-2	NA
CATDRVPNGFGELFF	TGTGCCACTGATCGGGTCCCAAACGGATTCGGGGAGCTGTTTTTT	TRBV7-2	15	NA	TRBJ2-2	many
CASSGRQMDGYTF	TGTGCCAGTAGTGGGAGACAGATGGATGGCTACACCTTC	TRBV19	13	NA	TRBJ1-2	NA
CASSPRDRRTDTQYF	TGTGCCAGCAGCCCACGGGACAGGCGCACAGATACGCAGTATTTT	TRBV6-6	15	TRBD1	TRBJ2-3	NA
CASSDGASLNTEAFF	TGTGCCAGCAGCGACGGAGCAAGCCTGAACACTGAAGCTTTCTTT	TRBV7-6	15	NA	TRBJ1-1	NA
CASSTDGGSTEAFF	TGTGCCAGCAGCACCGACGGGGGGAGCACTGAAGCTTTCTTT	TRBV7-6	14	NA	TRBJ1-1	few
CASSPRRVRETQYF	TGTGCCAGCAGTCCTCGCAGGGTCCGGGAGACCCAGTACTTC	TRBV27	14	NA	TRBJ2-5	NA
CASSPTDRGLAFYGYTF	TGTGCCAGCAGCCCGACGGACAGAGGACTGGCTTTCTATGGCTACACCTTC	TRBV5-6	17	NA	TRBJ1-2	NA
CASGLTQTRIGTEAFF	TGTGCTAGTGGTTTGACTCAGACCCGAATAGGAACTGAAGCTTTCTTT	TRBV12-5	16	NA	TRBJ1-1	NA
CASSLDRDALDEQYF	TGTGCCAGCAGCTTAGACAGGGATGCTCTCGACGAGCAGTACTTC	TRBV7-2	15	NA	TRBJ2-7	many
CASSLAVWGRAQYGYTF	TGTGCCAGCAGCTTAGCCGTGTGGGGGCGCGCCCAATATGGCTACACCTTC	TRBV7-2	17	NA	TRBJ1-2	few
CASSAGRIAKIIQYF	TGCGCCAGCAGCGCGGGACGGATAGCCAAAATCATTCAGTACTTC	TRBV5-1	15	NA	TRBJ2-4	NA
CASRGPGVSPLHF	TGTGCCAGCAGGGGCCCCGGAGTTTCACCCCTCCACTTT	TRBV7-9	13	NA	TRBJ1-6	NA
CAIISSISGNTIYF	TGTGCCATCATCAGCTCGATCTCTGGAAACACCATATATTTT	TRBV10-3	14	NA	TRBJ1-3	few
CASSPSNSGNTIYF	TGTGCCAGCAGCCCGTCTAACTCTGGAAACACCATATATTTT	TRBV27	14	NA	TRBJ1-3	NA
CASSARSRAGNTEAFF	TGTGCCAGCAGCGCCAGGAGCCGGGCGGGGAACACTGAAGCTTTCTTT	TRBV9	16	NA	TRBJ1-1	NA
CASSCGEDETQYF	TGTGCCAGCAGCTGCGGGGAGGATGAGACCCAGTACTTC	TRBV7-4	13	NA	TRBJ2-5	NA
CASRLSEGLDEQFF	TGTGCCAGCAGGCTCAGCGAGGGGTTGGATGAGCAGTTCTTC	TRBV6-2/TRBV6-3	14	NA	TRBJ2-1	NA
CASSLIGQGNEQFF	TGTGCTAGCAGCTTAATCGGGCAGGGAAATGAGCAGTTCTTC	TRBV7-7	14	NA	TRBJ2-1	few
CASSLPLAGPGTEAFF	TGTGCCAGCAGCTTGCCCCTAGCAGGGCCCGGCACTGAAGCTTTCTTT	TRBV5-6	16	NA	TRBJ1-1	NA
CASRSSGTSGLEQYF	TGTGCCAGCAGGTCTTCCGGGACTAGCGGACTGGAGCAGTACTTC	TRBV7-9	15	TRBD2	TRBJ2-7	few
CATSASLAGPDEQFF	TGTGCCACCAGTGCCTCGTTGGCGGGGCCCGATGAGCAGTTCTTC	TRBV24-1	15	NA	TRBJ2-1	NA
CASSFVVTGQETQYF	TGTGCCAGCAGTTTCGTAGTGACAGGCCAAGAGACCCAGTACTTC	TRBV28	15	NA	TRBJ2-5	NA
CASSQRGGGGTGNEQFF	TGCGCCAGCAGCCAAAGAGGGGGCGGGGGAACGGGTAATGAGCAGTTCTTC	TRBV4-1	17	NA	TRBJ2-1	NA
CASSLSGRAINQPQHF	TGTGCCAGCAGTTTATCGGGCAGGGCCATCAATCAGCCCCAGCATTTT	TRBV27	16	NA	TRBJ1-5	few
CASSDRASGVETQYF	TGTGCCAGCAGCGATAGGGCTAGCGGGGTCGAGACCCAGTACTTC	TRBV7-6	15	TRBD2	TRBJ2-5	NA
CASSLPPGTRPYNEQFF	TGTGCCAGCAGTTTACCGCCCGGGACTAGGCCCTACAATGAGCAGTTCTTC	TRBV27	17	TRBD2	TRBJ2-1	few
CSVEQETQYF	TGCAGCGTTGAGCAAGAGACCCAGTACTTC	TRBV29-1	10	NA	TRBJ2-5	NA
CSARDGQWGETQYF	TGCAGTGCTAGAGATGGACAGTGGGGGGAGACCCAGTACTTC	TRBV20-1	14	NA	TRBJ2-5	NA
CASSLPPVAGLQETQYF	TGTGCCAGCAGTTTACCCCCGGTAGCGGGGCTCCAAGAGACCCAGTACTTC	TRBV28	17	TRBD2	TRBJ2-5	few
CASSLGRQGDTGELFF	TGTGCCAGCAGCTTAGGGAGACAGGGGGATACCGGGGAGCTGTTTTTT	TRBV7-3	16	TRBD1	TRBJ2-2	few
CASSPTFGTYNEQFF	TGTGCCAGCAGCCCGACGTTCGGGACGTACAATGAGCAGTTCTTC	TRBV7-3	15	NA	TRBJ2-1	few
CASSWGGGGAKFYEQYF	TGTGCCAGCAGCTGGGGAGGCGGGGGGGCAAAATTCTACGAGCAGTACTTC	TRBV7-6	17	TRBD2	TRBJ2-7	NA
CASSFGPRASYEQYF	TGTGCCAGCAGTTTTGGTCCAAGGGCTTCCTACGAGCAGTACTTC	TRBV12-3/TRBV12-4	15	NA	TRBJ2-7	few
CASSWDISSTDTQYF	TGTGCCAGCAGCTGGGACATCTCTAGCACAGATACGCAGTATTTT	TRBV11-2	15	NA	TRBJ2-3	many
CASSLGGQGAHLEPQHF	TGTGCCAGCAGTTTGGGCGGGCAGGGGGCTCACTTGGAGCCCCAGCATTTT	TRBV27	17	TRBD1	TRBJ1-5	few
CATSAPPGGHANTGELFF	TGTGCCACCAGTGCCCCTCCTGGGGGGCACGCGAACACCGGGGAGCTGTTTTTT	TRBV24-1	18	NA	TRBJ2-2	NA
CASSSPVSGGPDTQYF	TGTGCCAGCAGCTCGCCGGTTAGCGGGGGACCAGATACGCAGTATTTT	TRBV7-6	16	TRBD2	TRBJ2-3	many
CASTKTGLNTEAFF	TGTGCCAGCACTAAGACAGGACTGAACACTGAAGCTTTCTTT	TRBV2	14	NA	TRBJ1-1	many
CASSYGFGTDTQYF	TGTGCCAGCAGTTACGGTTTTGGAACAGATACGCAGTATTTT	TRBV6-5	14	NA	TRBJ2-3	few
CASTGKAGRQETQYF	TGTGCCAGTACCGGAAAAGCAGGGCGCCAAGAGACCCAGTACTTC	TRBV19	15	NA	TRBJ2-5	few
CSAIRLEPVYNEQFF	TGCAGTGCTATCCGACTAGAGCCCGTGTACAATGAGCAGTTCTTC	TRBV20-1	15	NA	TRBJ2-1	few